This T cell receptor beta chain was identified during a study of Ad26.COV2.S vaccination and SARS-CoV-2 variants. Study at large: Sample donor was a member of the COV1001 Ad26.COV2.S trial arm.

Germline CDR1 SGHDT, CDR2 YYEEEE. The CDR3 runs to 13 residues. Trimming took off 1 base at V and 1 base at J, with 5 bases between the two ends. Treatment reported: approximately 18 received Ad26.COV2.S at low or high dose, single or two shots; five or six received placebo; per-sample allocation not given. Sample collection was performed on day 63 after the first vaccine or placebo injection. Repertoires were generated with immunoSEQ multiplex PCR, while TCRdb's copy carries only in-frame clones and drops some. The sample records about 350,000 clones, approximately 90% being singletons. Overall study findings and caveats: Breadth, reportedly substantial, characterized the spike-specific CD8+ and CD4+ T cell responses after vaccination. Spike-specific TCR breadth ran higher among vaccine recipients than placebo recipients.

With respect to this clone: Its antigen is undetermined.

V is TRBV5-6 and J is TRBJ1-1; D unclear. The sequencing here drew on peripheral blood, taken in a trial of Ad26.COV2.S vaccine versus placebo. This TCR came from a person between 18 and 59 years old who received the Ad26.COV2.S COVID-19 vaccine or a placebo. CDR3 in amino acids: CASSLNRNTEAFF. The CDR3 region has the DNA TGTGCCAGCAGCTTGAACCGGAACACTGAAGCTTTCTTT.